This entry lists 14 T cell receptor beta chains sequenced from one sample in a study of metastatic and nonmetastatic thyroid tumors. Patients were all untreated before their thyroid surgery. From the PCR reads, TCRdb re-called clones with MiXCR. The data contain just under 20,000 clones, over 20% of them singletons. Sequenced material: adjacent normal tissue. The receptors stem from a female donor with papillary thyroid cancer or a benign thyroid nodule (not recorded which). Some clones in this sample may be carry-over from other donors' samples.

This clone was detected a few times. The gene calls are TRBV6-1 and TRBJ2-7, with 8 bases identical to TRBD1. Germline V gene sequence: CDR1 MNHNS, CDR2 SASEGT. CDR3 length: 15 residues. V was clipped by 5 bases and J by 3 bases; unmatched bases: 9. The CDR3 DNA reads as TGTGCCAGCAGTTTGACCGGGACAGGAGGCTACGAGCAGTACTTC. Residues: CASSLTGTGGYEQYF.

The chain links TRBV12-3 or TRBV12-4 to TRBJ2-1; the D gene could be TRBD1 or TRBD2 (6 bases each). CDR3 length: 12 residues. V shed 6 bases and J shed 7 bases, with 10 bases lying between them. The CDR3 sequence is CASSRGGNEQFF. CDR3 DNA sequence: TGTGCCAGCAGCCGAGGGGGGAATGAGCAGTTCTTC.

In its sample, this clone was seen many times. The chain uses TRBV11-2 and TRBJ2-1, with 10 bases identical to TRBD2. Looked up from germline, CDR1 is SGHAT and CDR2 is FQNNGV. V shed 6 bases, J shed 5 bases, and the junction held 7 bases outside the gene matches. The CDR3 is 15 amino acids. CDR3 residues: CASRSAGGPDNEQFF. CDR3 bases: TGTGCCAGCAGGTCAGCGGGAGGGCCGGACAATGAGCAGTTCTTC.

This clone occurred many times. The V call is TRBV19, the J call TRBJ2-3, with 10 bases lining up with TRBD1. The CDR3 covers 15 residues. The ends lost 3 bases at V and 4 bases at J; junction bases unmatched: 4. From germline, CDR1 is LNHDA and CDR2 SQIVND (reference sequence). CDR3 DNA sequence: TGTGCCAGTAGTATCACGACAGGGGGCCCAGATACGCAGTATTTT. Translated, it gives CASSITTGGPDTQYF. The full variable domain, in which reference TRBV19 and TRBJ2-3 provide the parts outside the CDR3, is DGGITQSPKYLFRKEGQNVTLSCEQNLNHDAMYWYRQDPGQGLRLIYYSQIVNDFQKGDIAEGYSVSREKKESFPLTVTSAQKNPTAFYLCASSITTGGPDTQYFGPGTRLTVL.

Ten or more counts support this clone. The chain links TRBV19 to TRBJ2-7; 7 bases line up with TRBD1. The CDR3 length is 14 residues. Losses at the gene ends were 4 bases for V and 3 bases for J; bases not matched to a gene: 6. The germline gives CDR1 LNHDA, CDR2 SQIVND (reference sequence). CDR3 sequence: CASSKGTAIYEQYF. CDR3 nucleotide sequence: TGTGCCAGTAGTAAAGGGACAGCCATCTACGAGCAGTACTTC.

The chain joins TRBV2 to TRBJ2-3, with TRBD2 identical over 11 bases. The germline V gene encodes CDR1 SNHLY and CDR2 FYNNEI. V dropped 6 bases and J dropped 4; count of bases not matched to a gene: 12. The CDR3 extends over 17 amino acids. For the CDR3, the DNA is TGTGCCAGCAGGGACGGTTTAGCGGGAGGGCCGCCAGATACGCAGTATTTT. Translating gives CASRDGLAGGPPDTQYF.

The chain couples TRBV9 to TRBJ1-3, with a tentative D call TRBD1 (6 bases). V was clipped by 3 bases and J by 2 bases, with 18 bases between them. Germline V gene lookup returns CDR1 SGDLS and CDR2 YYNGEE. This CDR3 is 17 amino acids long. CDR3 loop: CASSERDNRGPGNTIYF. The CDR3 nucleotides are TGTGCCAGCAGCGAGAGGGACAATCGCGGACCTGGAAACACCATATATTTT.

In its sample, this clone was seen many times. CDR3 sequence reads: CASRKGADTNTEAFF. The CDR3 coding sequence is TGTGCCAGCAGGAAGGGGGCAGATACGAACACTGAAGCTTTCTTT. This sequence joins TRBV6-1 and TRBJ1-1; 7 nucleotides align to TRBD1. In germline, CDR1 is MNHNS, CDR2 SASEGT. Germline trimming cut 6 bases from V and 1 base from J; bases unmatched to any gene: 8. This CDR3 spans 15 amino acids.

This clone appeared many times. This chain uses TRBV20-1 with TRBJ1-2; D not resolved. Trimming took 3 bases from V and 7 from J, leaving 18 bases between them. The V gene's germline CDR1 is DFQATT and CDR2 SNEGSKA (reference sequence). CDR3 length: 14 residues. This CDR3 reads CSASPLEYSGGYTF. The CDR3, as DNA: TGCAGTGCTAGTCCGCTAGAGTATTCGGGTGGCTACACCTTC.

J is TRBJ2-3 and V is TRBV11-3, with D possibly matching TRBD1 (5 bases). In germline, CDR1 is SGHNT, CDR2 YENEEA. This CDR3 is built from 14 residues. V lost 0 bases to trimming and J lost 6 bases, with 10 bases between them. CDR3: CASSLEGRGDTQYF. The DNA of the CDR3 is TGTGCCAGCAGCTTAGAAGGAAGGGGCGATACGCAGTATTTT.

This clone was counted at least ten times. The rearrangement joins TRBV29-1 to TRBJ1-2, with D hard to call. Germline assignment: CDR1 SQVTM and CDR2 ANQGSEA. V shed 5 bases and J shed 3 bases, with 7 bases lying between them. The CDR3 is 11 amino acids. The CDR3: CSVRTDYGYTF. Here the CDR3 DNA reads TGCAGCGTTCGAACAGACTATGGCTACACCTTC.

This clone was observed at least ten times. The chain links TRBV5-4 to TRBJ1-3, with 8 bases aligning to TRBD1. The ends lost 1 base at V and 6 bases at J; junction bases unmatched: 3. The germline CDR1 and CDR2 sequences are SGHNT and YYREEE (reference sequence). CDR3 length: 14 residues. CDR3 nucleotide sequence: TGTGCCAGCAGCTTGCCAGGGGGCGAAAACACCATATATTTT. It specifies CASSLPGGENTIYF.

The genes are TRBV5-1 and TRBJ2-7, with D possibly matching TRBD1 (6 bases). The CDR3 consists of 14 residues. Trimming pared 1 base from V and 7 bases from J, leaving 15 bases between. Germline V lookup: CDR1 SGHRS, CDR2 YFSETQ. The CDR3 coding sequence is TGCGCCAGCAGCTTGTACAGGGTCGGTGAAGAGCAGTACTTC. It yields the protein CASSLYRVGEEQYF.

The sample holds a few counts of this clone. The chain combines TRBV7-8 with TRBJ2-7; 10 bases are shared with TRBD2. Germline V CDR1 and CDR2: SGHVS, FQNEAQ. This CDR3 spans 16 amino acids. V lost 5 bases to trimming and J lost 3 bases; unmatched junction nucleotides: 10. In DNA, the CDR3 is TGTGCCAGCAGCCCTCGGACTAGCGGAGGTATCTACGAGCAGTACTTC. Translating it yields CASSPRTSGGIYEQYF.